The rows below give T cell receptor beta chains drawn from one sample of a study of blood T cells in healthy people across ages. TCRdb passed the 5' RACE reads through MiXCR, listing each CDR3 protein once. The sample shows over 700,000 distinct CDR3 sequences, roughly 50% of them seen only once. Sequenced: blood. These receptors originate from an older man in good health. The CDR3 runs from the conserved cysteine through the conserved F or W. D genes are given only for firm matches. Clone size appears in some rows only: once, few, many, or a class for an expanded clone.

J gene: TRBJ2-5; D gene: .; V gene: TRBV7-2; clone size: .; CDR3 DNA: TGTGCCAGCAGACTTCTTAGGATAACCCAGTACTTC; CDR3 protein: CASRLLRITQYF
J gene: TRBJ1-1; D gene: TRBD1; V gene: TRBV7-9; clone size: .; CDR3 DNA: TGTGCCAGCAGCTTCCAGCCGGGACAGGCGAACACTGAAGCTTTCTTT; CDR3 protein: CASSFQPGQANTEAFF
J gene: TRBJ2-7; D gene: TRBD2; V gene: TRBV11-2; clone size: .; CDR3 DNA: TGTGCCAGCAATCGGGCGGGAGGGCTTCCAGGCTACGAGCAGTACTTC; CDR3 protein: CASNRAGGLPGYEQYF
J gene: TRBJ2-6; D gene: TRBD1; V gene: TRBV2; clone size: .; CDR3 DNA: TGTGCCAGCAGGCCGGACAGGTGGGGTGGGGCCAACGTCCTGACTTTC; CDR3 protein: CASRPDRWGGANVLTF
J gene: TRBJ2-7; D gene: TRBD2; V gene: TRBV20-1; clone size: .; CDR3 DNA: TGCAGTGCTAGAGGAGTACTAGCGGGAGCCGACAATGAGCAGTACTTC; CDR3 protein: CSARGVLAGADNEQYF
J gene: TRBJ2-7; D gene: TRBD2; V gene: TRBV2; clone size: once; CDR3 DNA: TGTGCCAGCAGTGAAAGCGGGGAGGAAAGCGAGCAGTACTTC; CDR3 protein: CASSESGEESEQYF
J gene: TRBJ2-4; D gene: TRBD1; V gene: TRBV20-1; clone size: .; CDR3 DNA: TGCAGTGCTAGCGCCCAGGGACAGGGGTTTGTGAATGAGCAGTACTTC; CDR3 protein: CSASAQGQGFVNEQYF
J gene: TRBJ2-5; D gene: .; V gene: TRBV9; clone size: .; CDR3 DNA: TGTGCCAGCAGCCCCGGGGCGTTCCAAGAGACCCAGTACTTC; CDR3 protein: CASSPGAFQETQYF
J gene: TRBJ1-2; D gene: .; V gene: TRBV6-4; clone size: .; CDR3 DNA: TGTGCCAGCAGTGAAAGGGCAGATCGTGGGGGCTACACCTTC; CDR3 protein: CASSERADRGGYTF
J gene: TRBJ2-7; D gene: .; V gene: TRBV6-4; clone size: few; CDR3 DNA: TGTGCCAGCAGTGATGAAGCGGGCTCCTACGAGCAGTACTTC; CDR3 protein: CASSDEAGSYEQYF
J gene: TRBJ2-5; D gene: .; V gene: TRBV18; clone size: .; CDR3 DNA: TGTGCCAGTGGAGGGCAAGAGACCCAGTACTTC; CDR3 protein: CASGGQETQYF